This T cell receptor beta chain is from a study of blood T cell repertoires in COVID-19. Germline V gives CDR1 SGHRS, CDR2 YFSETQ. The V and J ends lost 0 bases and 5 bases respectively, with 14 bases between them. The CDR3 contains 16 residues. Here immunoSEQ multiplex PCR was the method, and the copy in TCRdb shows in-frame clones only, minus some. The table includes fewer than 200,000 clones, about 85% detected once. Input material: peripheral blood. This receptor was obtained from a man in his sixties who had recovered from COVID-19. The chain carries TRBV5-1 and TRBJ2-2, with D possibly matching TRBD1 (6 bases). Written as DNA, the CDR3 is TGCGCCAGCAGCTTGGGTCCCACAGGGATGACCGGGGAGCTGTTTTTT. Amino acids: CASSLGPTGMTGELFF.